This entry concerns a single TCR beta chain. This entry belongs to a study of shared clonotypes between healthy human individuals. About the study: Sampling drew on donors who were a couple of women and a few men aged 18 to 49.

Produced via immunoSEQ multiplex PCR; TCRdb's table is partial and in-frame only. This sample has about 2.4 million clones, with over 85% found just once. With 6 bases removed from V and 4 bases from J, the gap between germline ends came to 14 bases. Germline CDR1 and CDR2: MNHNS and SASEGT. CDR3 length: 14 amino acids. Sequenced input: naive CD4+ T cells sorted from blood. The subset is: CD45RA+ positively selected. The chain uses TRBV6-1 and TRBJ2-3; D may match TRBD1 or TRBD2 (5 bases each). The sequence was collected from a man younger than 35 in good health. In DNA form, the CDR3 reads TGTGCCAGCAGCGCGCCCCCGGGACCAGATACGCAGTATTTT. Residues: CASSAPPGPDTQYF.